The table lists the clone carrying this T cell receptor beta chain with a few counts. The target antigen is unknown. This entry comes from a study of OX40 agonist ivuxolimab in advanced cancers. Study at large: Three patients, one with hepatocellular carcinoma and two with cutaneous melanoma, responded partially.

V lost 4 bases and J 2 bases, leaving 14 bases between the germline ends. The CDR3 is 16 residues long. The germline V gene encodes CDR1 MDHEN and CDR2 SYDVKM. Study-wide results and caveats: The CD4+ and CD8+ T cells in the blood had expanded clonally by week 6 at 0.1 to 3.0 mg/kg. Some nonresponders likewise displayed low normalized T-cell clonal expansion.

Systemic immunosuppression or autoimmune disease history was grounds to exclude patients. The table came from immunoSEQ multiplex PCR; TCRdb's copy has only in-frame clones and leaves some out. The table has fewer than 35,000 clones, 81% seen once. J is TRBJ1-4 and V is TRBV28; possible D gene TRBD1, 6 bases. The specimen comprised CD4+ or CD8+ T cells sorted from blood, sampled in a trial of the OX40 agonist ivuxolimab. The sequence was collected from an adult with an advanced solid tumor such as melanoma, head and neck, liver or kidney cancer. CDR3 in amino acids: CASSSPGDWTNEKLFF. The CDR3 DNA reads TGTGCCAGCAGTTCCCCAGGGGATTGGACTAATGAAAAACTGTTTTTT.